This TCR beta chain was sequenced during a study of cytomegalovirus exposure and HLA in healthy donors. Study as a whole: Early on, a data release was issued that held approximately 92 million unique TCRs from HLA-typed donors. Study-level results: The study had only CMV serostatus as immune exposure information. The classifier, whose performance was assessed in both the original and validation cohorts, reportedly diagnosed cytomegalovirus status with high specificity and sensitivity.

As regards this clone: Its cognate antigen is unknown.

The PCR employed 60 Vbeta primers together with 13 Jbeta primers. Produced via immunoSEQ multiplex PCR; TCRdb's table is partial and in-frame only. The sample contains about 130,000 clones, 79% of which appear only once. CDR1 is MNHNS, CDR2 SASEGT, per germline. The CDR3 has 14 amino acids. With 10 bases clipped from V and 4 bases from J, the junction kept 12 bases outside the gene matches. The sequenced sample was PBMCs. This TCR came from a man aged 35 to 55 in good health and CMV-seropositive. This chain links TRBV6-1 with TRBJ1-1; 7 nucleotides agree with TRBD1. The CDR3 nucleotides are TGTGCCACTAACCTAAGGCAGGGGGGCACTGAAGCTTTCTTT. It specifies CATNLRQGGTEAFF.